One and the same sample provided the 10 T cell receptor beta chains below, sequenced in a study of technical replicates of blood from four donors. Only in-frame clones appear in the TCRdb table, and some are missing; sequencing was by immunoSEQ multiplex PCR. The data show 45,000 to 60,000 clones, about 95% seen once. The sample was PBMCs. The receptors come from a human donor in good health. Some clones in this sample may be carry-over from other donors' samples.

The chain has TRBV5-1 and TRBJ2-1; 14 nucleotides agree with TRBD2. This CDR3 comprises 18 residues. Germline V gives CDR1 SGHRS, CDR2 YFSETQ. V shed 1 base, J shed 7 bases, and the junction held 10 bases outside the gene matches. The CDR3 nucleotides are TGCGCCAGCAGCTTGCGGACTAGCGGGGGGCTGGGCGGGAATGAGCAGTTCTTC. Amino acid sequence: CASSLRTSGGLGGNEQFF.

This clone has a single count. The chain carries TRBV7-9 and TRBJ2-1; 10 bases align to TRBD2. Per germline, CDR1 SEHNR and CDR2 FQNEAQ (reference sequence). The ends lost 10 bases at V and 5 bases at J; junction bases unmatched: 2. The CDR3 has 12 residues. CDR3 sequence (DNA): TGTGCCATGCTAGCGGGAGACAATGAGCAGTTCTTC. Amino acid sequence: CAMLAGDNEQFF.

With respect to this clone: This CDR3 is also generated by other DNA sequences in the sample. The rearrangement uses TRBV7-2 and TRBJ1-5; 7 nucleotides agree with TRBD1. Germline-derived CDR1 and CDR2 are SGHTA and FQGNSA. The CDR3 length is 13 residues. The V gene end was trimmed by 5 bases and the J gene end by 7 bases; junction bases not matched to a gene: 5. The CDR3 sequence is CASSPDRDQPQHF. DNA for the CDR3: TGTGCCAGCAGCCCCGACAGGGACCAGCCCCAGCATTTT.

The rearrangement joins TRBV11-3 to TRBJ2-3; D is perhaps TRBD1 (6 bases). Germline V CDR1 and CDR2: SGHNT, YENEEA. CDR3 size: 15 residues. Trimming left V 1 base short and J 6 bases short, with 14 bases between. The DNA for the CDR3 is TGTGCCAGCAGCTTAGGTGGCAGGGGTGGCGATACGCAGTATTTT. Translation: CASSLGGRGGDTQYF.

This chain connects TRBV7-2 to TRBJ2-3, with 9 nucleotides matching TRBD1. Trimming took 4 bases from V and 1 from J; bases not matched to a gene: 3. This CDR3 contains 15 residues. Germline values: CDR1 SGHTA, CDR2 FQGNSA. The DNA for the CDR3 is TGTGCCAGCAGCTCGGACAGGGGAGGCACAGATACGCAGTATTTT. Protein sequence: CASSSDRGGTDTQYF.

This clone was detected only once. The chain employs TRBV7-3 and TRBJ2-1, with 11 bases fitting TRBD2. Germline assignment: CDR1 SGHTA and CDR2 FQGTGA. The V and J ends lost 5 bases and 10 bases, in that order; junction bases with no gene match: 10. The length of the CDR3 is 15 residues. The CDR3 loop reads CASSQGGASGREQFF. Here the CDR3 DNA reads TGTGCCAGCAGCCAGGGGGGGGCTAGCGGGAGGGAGCAGTTCTTC.

V and J are TRBV2 and TRBJ2-7; 8 bases map to TRBD2. From germline, CDR1 is SNHLY and CDR2 FYNNEI. The CDR3 length is 14 residues. After removal of 4 bases from V and 4 bases from J, the junction contained 6 bases not matched to a gene. The CDR3 loop reads CASSGRQRGYEQYF. CDR3 bases: TGTGCCAGCAGTGGGAGACAGCGGGGGTACGAGCAGTACTTC.

The rearrangement uses TRBV6-5 and TRBJ2-2, with D possibly being TRBD1 (6 bases). V dropped 8 bases and J dropped 1 base, with 14 bases sitting between them. Germline V lookup: CDR1 MNHEY, CDR2 SVGAGI. The CDR3 runs 15 residues. The CDR3 sequence is CASARGTQNTGELFF. The CDR3 DNA reads TGTGCCAGCGCCCGAGGGACACAGAACACCGGGGAGCTGTTTTTT.

V gene TRBV7-9 combines with J gene TRBJ1-2, with 8 bases aligning to TRBD1. After removal of 4 bases from V and 3 bases from J, the junction contained 16 bases not matched to a gene. The CDR3 loop spans 18 amino acids. CDR1 is SEHNR and CDR2 is FQNEAQ in the germline V gene (reference sequence). CDR3 loop: CASSSTRLGQGDDYGYTF. CDR3 nucleotides: TGTGCCAGCAGCTCGACTCGACTAGGACAGGGAGATGACTATGGCTACACCTTC.

This clone appeared once. The chain recombines TRBV6-5 with TRBJ2-1; 7 positions match TRBD2. This CDR3 has 13 amino acids. The trim removed 6 bases at V and 3 bases at J, leaving 2 bases unmatched. Looked up from germline, CDR1 is MNHEY and CDR2 is SVGAGI. The CDR3 is CASRGLNYNEQFF. The CDR3 coding sequence is TGTGCCAGCAGGGGACTAAACTACAATGAGCAGTTCTTC.